These T cell receptor beta chains were read from a single sample in a study of blood T cell repertoires in COVID-19. Data came from immunoSEQ multiplex PCR; TCRdb stores just in-frame clones and leaves some out. The sample records 95,000 to 150,000 clones, about nine tenths being singletons. The specimen sequenced was peripheral blood. The source of these receptors is a middle-aged man with acute or convalescent COVID-19. CDR3s leave out the opening cysteine and the closing phenylalanine or tryptophan.

12 | TRBJ1-1 | TRBV5-1 | ASSLTGLGTEAF
13 | TRBJ2-5 | TRBV6-5 | ASSSPGLAVETQY
15 | TRBJ1-1 | TRBV19 | ASSIGQGIFMNTEAF
13 | TRBJ2-3 | TRBV10-1 | ASSPSGSSTDTQY
13 | TRBJ2-2 | TRBV12-2 | ASRFGTGRAGELF
15 | TRBJ2-4 | TRBV4-2 | ASSQDRLAAAKNIQY
13 | TRBJ1-2 | TRBV4-1 | ASSQQGGGSYGYT
13 | TRBJ2-2 | TRBV16 | ASSLLNRNTGELF
10 | TRBJ1-2 | TRBV29-1 | SVEGSHYGYT
12 | TRBJ2-5 | TRBV3-1/TRBV3-2 | ASSQKDYSETQY
10 | TRBJ1-1 | TRBV5-6 | ASSLRSTEAF
11 | TRBJ2-5 | TRBV5-4 | ASSSDREETQY
12 | TRBJ2-7 | TRBV30 | AWQPLGGPYEQY
12 | TRBJ2-1 | TRBV5-4 | ASSMSGLNNEQF
13 | TRBJ1-2 | TRBV18 | ASSPPDRGNYGYT
11 | TRBJ1-2 | TRBV6-5 | ASSPTAGGGYT
11 | TRBJ2-1 | TRBV19 | ATQAGYYNEQF
11 | TRBJ2-1 | TRBV7-8 | ATSAGPYNEQF
12 | TRBJ2-7 | TRBV18 | ASSPLGFSYEQY
12 | TRBJ1-2 | TRBV4-1 | ASSHRRTDYGYT
12 | TRBJ2-1 | TRBV5-1 | ASSLAPAGGPPF
13 | TRBJ2-1 | TRBV13 | ASSPTQGADNEQF
13 | TRBJ2-5 | TRBV5-6 | ASSLRRQVQETQY
12 | TRBJ2-3 | TRBV19 | ASSIALAADTQY
11 | TRBJ1-1 | TRBV30 | AWGRQGIIEAF
11 | TRBJ2-3 | TRBV30 | AWRSGGTDTQY
13 | TRBJ1-3 | TRBV2 | ASSEFRDAGNTIY
12 | TRBJ1-2 | TRBV3-1/TRBV3-2 | ASSQPGGNYGYT
11 | TRBJ1-1 | TRBV6-5 | ASSSSGRTEAF
12 | TRBJ2-4 | TRBV3-1/TRBV3-2 | ASSRRLTMYIQY
13 | TRBJ1-6 | TRBV10-2 | ASWTGPDLHSPLH
12 | TRBJ1-4 | TRBV19 | ASNDRGANEKLF
12 | TRBJ2-1 | TRBV7-2 | ASSWRGLGNEQF
13 | TRBJ2-2 | TRBV6-1 | ASSEVSAYTGELF
15 | TRBJ2-3 | TRBV5-1 | ASSPLPSGPSTDTQY
13 | TRBJ2-1 | TRBV15 | ATSRDAGGFNEQF
14 | TRBJ1-5 | TRBV11-1 | ASSVHRGLSNQPQH
13 | TRBJ1-6 | TRBV6-5 | ASSRRQGDNSPLH
12 | TRBJ1-2 | TRBV2 | ASRGQGIPYGYT
6 | TRBJ1-2 | TRBV2 | GEGGYT